This T cell receptor (beta chain) was sequenced for a study of blood T cell repertoires in COVID-19. Only in-frame clones appear in the TCRdb table, and some are missing; sequencing was by immunoSEQ multiplex PCR. The table has around 250,000 clones, 80% to 90% seen once. Recruitment covered about two dozen US areas and drew participants whose ages spanned roughly 18 to 100 years. Cohort placement rested on clinical history that participants reported themselves. Sequences were obtained from PBMCs or T cells enriched from blood (not recorded which). The source of this sequence is a man aged 25-45 years with acute COVID-19.

The CDR3 spells CASSFRQGRANTEAFF. DNA of the CDR3: TGTGCCAGCAGCTTCAGACAGGGTCGGGCGAACACTGAAGCTTTCTTT. The V and J genes are TRBV7-9 and TRBJ1-1, with 7 nucleotides matching TRBD1. CDR1 is SEHNR and CDR2 is FQNEAQ in the germline V gene (reference sequence). The CDR3 loop spans 16 amino acids. V was pared by 3 bases and J by 1 base, with 8 bases of the junction left unmatched. The full variable domain, completed using reference TRBV7-9 and TRBJ1-1, is DTGVSQNPRHKITKRGQNVTFRCDPISEHNRLYWYRQTLGQGPEFLTYFQNEAQLEKSRLLSDRFSAERPKGSFSTLEIQRTEQGDSAMYLCASSFRQGRANTEAFFGQGTRLTVV.